These 14 T cell receptor beta chains came from one sample sequenced in a study of blood T cell repertoires in COVID-19 (dated by TCRdb to the early 2020s). The receptor library was made with the immunoSEQ multiplex PCR assay. The source is immuneACCESS, and TCRdb retained only in-frame sequences with V and J called. Part of the clones is not carried over; for the studies checked, unresolved V genes explain less than half of this, and the remainder is unexplained. This sample is represented by about 74,000 clones; around 90% of them were singletons. 29% of the sample lies in the top ten. Specimen: peripheral blood. The receptors were gathered from an elderly woman with active or convalescent COVID-19.

V is TRBV10-3 and J is TRBJ2-4; 7 bases agree with TRBD1. With V trimmed by 10 bases and J by 0 bases, 12 bases remained unmatched. CDR1 and CDR2 (germline): ENHRY, SYGVKD. The CDR3 has 16 residues. The CDR3 loop reads CATNVGGLRAKNIQYF. The DNA for the CDR3 is TGTGCCACCAATGTAGGGGGCTTGAGAGCCAAAAACATTCAGTACTTC.

This clone was picked up one time. The chain is built from TRBV5-1 and TRBJ2-7; TRBD1 aligns across 9 bases. CDR1 is SGHRS, CDR2 YFSETQ, per germline. The V and J ends lost 2 bases and 3 bases, in that order; junction bases with no gene match: 6. This CDR3 contains 15 residues. CDR3 residues: CASSLRQGGYYEQYF. The DNA of the CDR3 is TGCGCCAGCAGCTTACGACAGGGGGGGTACTACGAGCAGTACTTC.

The genes are TRBV7-2 and TRBJ1-5; 7 nucleotides agree with TRBD1. The CDR3 runs 14 residues. Germline trimming cut 0 bases from V and 6 bases from J; bases unmatched to any gene: 2. CDR1 is SGHTA, CDR2 FQGNSA, per germline. The CDR3 reads CASSLAAGGQPQHF. The CDR3 coding sequence is TGTGCCAGCAGCTTAGCGGCAGGGGGTCAGCCCCAGCATTTT.

The V and J genes are TRBV6-6 and TRBJ1-1; 8 nucleotides line up with TRBD1. CDR3 length equals 14 residues. In germline, CDR1 is MNHNY, CDR2 SVGAGI (reference sequence). Trimming cost V 6 bases and J 4 bases; bases outside gene matches: 7. CDR3 loop: CASRPTGGGTEAFF. The CDR3 nucleotides are TGTGCCAGCAGGCCTACAGGGGGAGGCACTGAAGCTTTCTTT.

In this sample, this clone turned up once. V gene TRBV7-2 combines with J gene TRBJ1-3, with D unclear. In germline, CDR1 is SGHTA, CDR2 FQGNSA. The ends were cut back, 0 bases at V and 7 bases at J, with 16 bases in the middle. The CDR3 is 16 residues long. The CDR3 loop is CASSLAAGGGWNTIYF. The DNA for the CDR3 is TGTGCCAGCAGCTTAGCGGCAGGCGGAGGGTGGAACACCATATATTTT. Looking up the rest from reference TRBV7-2 and TRBJ1-3 gives the full variable domain: GAGVSQSPSNKVTEKGKDVELRCDPISGHTALYWYRQSLGQGLEFLIYFQGNSAPDKSGLPSDRFSAERTGGSVSTLTIQRTQQEDSAVYLCASSLAAGGGWNTIYFGEGSWLTVV.

The V gene is TRBV27, the J gene TRBJ2-1; D perhaps matches TRBD1 (6 bases). V was shortened by 2 bases and J by 9 bases, with 23 bases between the two germline ends. CDR3 length: 17 residues. Germline-derived CDR1 and CDR2 are MNHEY and SMNVEV (reference sequence). The DNA for the CDR3 is TGTGCCAGCAGTTTAAACCTACAGGGCCCCCTTTTAACTGAGCAGTTCTTC. As protein: CASSLNLQGPLLTEQFF.

The CDR3 protein is CASSDRTSREDTQYF. Written as DNA, the CDR3 is TGCGCCAGCAGTGACAGGACATCGCGTGAAGATACGCAGTATTTT. The chain carries TRBV10-1 and TRBJ2-3; TRBD1 is a possible D gene (5 bases). CDR1 and CDR2 (germline): WNHNN, SYGVQD (reference sequence). V was cut by 3 bases and J by 5 bases, with 15 bases left in between. CDR3 length: 15 residues.

The J gene is TRBJ2-3, the V gene TRBV27, with 8 bases fitting TRBD2. The germline CDR1 and CDR2 sequences are MNHEY and SMNVEV (reference sequence). The CDR3 contains 15 residues. V was pared by 3 bases and J by 5 bases, with 7 bases of the junction left unmatched. CDR3 coding DNA: TGTGCCAGCAGTTTCTCGACTAGCGCCAGAGATACGCAGTATTTT. Protein product: CASSFSTSARDTQYF.

The chain combines TRBV5-4 with TRBJ2-2, with TRBD1 as a possible D gene (5 bases). Trimming shortened V by 4 bases and J by 5 bases, and 15 bases separated the two germline ends. Germline values: CDR1 SGHNT, CDR2 YYREEE (reference sequence). The CDR3 length is 15 residues. This CDR3 is CASSGPVGPTGELFF. In DNA, the CDR3 is TGTGCCAGCAGCGGTCCCGTGGGGCCGACCGGGGAGCTGTTTTTT.

V is TRBV6-5 and J is TRBJ1-3; D not certain. Germline CDR1 is MNHEY and CDR2 is SVGAGI. CDR3 size: 15 residues. V shed 6 bases and J shed 4 bases, with 16 bases lying between them. The DNA for the CDR3 is TGTGCCAGCAGGCGCGAAGGAGTAGTGGGAAACACCATATATTTT. Protein: CASRREGVVGNTIYF.

This rearrangement joins TRBV27 to TRBJ2-1; 8 nucleotides agree with TRBD2. This CDR3 has 16 residues. V was pared by 4 bases and J by 1 base, with 6 bases of the junction left unmatched. Germline V gene lookup returns CDR1 MNHEY and CDR2 SMNVEV (reference sequence). CDR3 amino acids: CASSSFSGVSYNEQFF. CDR3 sequence (DNA): TGTGCCAGCAGTTCCTTTAGCGGGGTGTCCTACAATGAGCAGTTCTTC.

This clone was seen only a few times. This same CDR3 is encoded by further DNA sequences in the sample. The rearrangement joins TRBV27 to TRBJ1-5; 10 nucleotides match TRBD1. Per germline, CDR1 MNHEY and CDR2 SMNVEV (reference sequence). Trimming at V came to 4 bases and at J to 7 bases, leaving 7 bases not matched to a gene. The length of the CDR3 is 15 residues. The CDR3 coding sequence is TGTGCCAGCAGTTGGTCCGGGACAGGGGACCAGCCCCAGCATTTT. This translates into CASSWSGTGDQPQHF.

The chain uses TRBV4-2 and TRBJ2-5, with 7 bases identical to TRBD2. The length of the CDR3 is 15 residues. In germline, CDR1 is LGHNA, CDR2 YNFKEQ. Germline trimming cut 0 bases from V and 2 bases from J; bases unmatched to any gene: 3. This chain's CDR3 is CASSQDPGGQETQYF. CDR3 nucleotide sequence: TGTGCCAGCAGCCAAGATCCCGGGGGGCAAGAGACCCAGTACTTC.

This chain uses TRBV5-4 with TRBJ1-1, with D tentatively TRBD1 (5 bases). There are 15 residues in the CDR3. The germline gives CDR1 SGHNT, CDR2 YYREEE (reference sequence). Trimming stripped 2 bases from V and 4 bases from J, with 15 bases between. This chain's CDR3 is CASSFSGDGATEAFF. The CDR3, as DNA: TGTGCCAGCAGCTTTTCGGGGGACGGGGCCACTGAAGCTTTCTTT. Variable domain in full (rest from reference TRBV5-4 and TRBJ1-1): ETGVTQSPTHLIKTRGQQVTLRCSSQSGHNTVSWYQQALGQGPQFIFQYYREEENGRGNFPPRFSGLQFPNYSSELNVNALELDDSALYLCASSFSGDGATEAFFGQGTRLTVV.